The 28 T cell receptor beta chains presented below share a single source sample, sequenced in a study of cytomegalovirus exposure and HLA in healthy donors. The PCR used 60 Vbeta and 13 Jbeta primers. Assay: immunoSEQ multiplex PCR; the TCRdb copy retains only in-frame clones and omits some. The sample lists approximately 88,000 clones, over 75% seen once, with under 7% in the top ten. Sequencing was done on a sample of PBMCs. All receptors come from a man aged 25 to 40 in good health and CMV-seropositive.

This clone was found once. CDR3 loop: CAVGRGRRTDTQYF. CDR3 nucleotide sequence: TGTGCCGTCGGCAGGGGGAGACGCACAGATACGCAGTATTTT. The rearrangement links TRBV27 to TRBJ2-3, with TRBD1 matching 7 bases. This CDR3 region has 14 residues. The V gene's germline CDR1 is MNHEY and CDR2 SMNVEV (reference sequence). With V trimmed by 11 bases and J by 1 base, 9 bases remained unmatched.

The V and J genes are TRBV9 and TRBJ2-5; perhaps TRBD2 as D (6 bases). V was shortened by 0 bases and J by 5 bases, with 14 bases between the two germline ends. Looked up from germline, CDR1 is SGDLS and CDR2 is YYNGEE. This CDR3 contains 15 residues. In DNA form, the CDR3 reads TGTGCCAGCAGCGTAGAAGAGGGAGGTTCCGAGACCCAGTACTTC. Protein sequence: CASSVEEGGSETQYF.

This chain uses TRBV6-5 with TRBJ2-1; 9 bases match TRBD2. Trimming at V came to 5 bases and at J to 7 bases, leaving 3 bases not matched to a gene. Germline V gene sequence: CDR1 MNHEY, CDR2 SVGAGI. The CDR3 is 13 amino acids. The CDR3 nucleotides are TGTGCCAGCAGTATAGCGGGAGCTAATGAGCAGTTCTTC. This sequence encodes CASSIAGANEQFF.

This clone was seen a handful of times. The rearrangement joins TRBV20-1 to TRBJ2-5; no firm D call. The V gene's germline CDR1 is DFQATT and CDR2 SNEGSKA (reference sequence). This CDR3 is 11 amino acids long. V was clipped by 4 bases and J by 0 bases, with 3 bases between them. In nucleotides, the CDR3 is TGCAGTGCTACGTACCAAGAGACCCAGTACTTC. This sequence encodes CSATYQETQYF.

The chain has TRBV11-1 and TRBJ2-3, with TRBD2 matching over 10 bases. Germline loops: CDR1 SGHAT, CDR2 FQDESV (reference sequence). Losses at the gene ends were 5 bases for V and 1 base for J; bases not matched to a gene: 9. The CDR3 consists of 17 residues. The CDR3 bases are TGTGCCAGCAGCCGAAGAGCGGGGGGGCGCCGCACAGATACGCAGTATTTT. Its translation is CASSRRAGGRRTDTQYF.

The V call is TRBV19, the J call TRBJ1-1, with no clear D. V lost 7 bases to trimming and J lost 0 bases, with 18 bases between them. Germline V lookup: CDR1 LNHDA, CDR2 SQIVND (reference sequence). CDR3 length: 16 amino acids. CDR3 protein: CASIPKATRMNTEAFF. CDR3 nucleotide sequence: TGTGCCAGTATCCCCAAAGCAACGAGGATGAACACTGAAGCTTTCTTT.

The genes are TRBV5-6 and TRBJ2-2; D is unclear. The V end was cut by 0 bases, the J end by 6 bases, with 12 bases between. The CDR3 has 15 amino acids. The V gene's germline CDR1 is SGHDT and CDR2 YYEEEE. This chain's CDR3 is CASSLGEEVAGELFF. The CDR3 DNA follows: TGTGCCAGCAGCTTGGGAGAGGAAGTGGCCGGGGAGCTGTTTTTT. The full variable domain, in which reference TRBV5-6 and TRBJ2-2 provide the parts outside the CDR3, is DAGVTQSPTHLIKTRGQQVTLRCSPKSGHDTVSWYQQALGQGPQFIFQYYEEEERQRGNFPDRFSGHQFPNYSSELNVNALLLGDSALYLCASSLGEEVAGELFFGEGSRLTVL.

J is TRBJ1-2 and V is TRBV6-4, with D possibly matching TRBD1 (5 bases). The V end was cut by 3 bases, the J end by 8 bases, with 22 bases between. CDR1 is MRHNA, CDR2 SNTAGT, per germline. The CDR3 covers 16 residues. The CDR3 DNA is TGTGCCAGCAGTGAGGTCGGCGGGACGGGGTCCGGAGGCTACACCTTC. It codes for CASSEVGGTGSGGYTF.

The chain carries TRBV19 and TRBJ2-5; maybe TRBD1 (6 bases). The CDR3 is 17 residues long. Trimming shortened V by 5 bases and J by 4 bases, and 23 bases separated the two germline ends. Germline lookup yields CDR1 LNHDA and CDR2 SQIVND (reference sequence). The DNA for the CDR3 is TGTGCCAGTAGTCTACTCCCTCCGAGCCAAGGGGGAGAGACCCAGTACTTC. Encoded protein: CASSLLPPSQGGETQYF.

CDR3 protein: CASSLEGVGKLFF. The CDR3 coding sequence is TGTGCCAGCAGCTTAGAAGGGGTCGGAAAACTGTTTTTT. The chain joins TRBV11-1 to TRBJ1-4; D is possibly TRBD1 (5 bases). The CDR3 is 13 amino acids. Germline-derived CDR1 and CDR2 are SGHAT and FQDESV (reference sequence). Trimming removed 1 base at V and 10 bases at J, with 10 bases between.

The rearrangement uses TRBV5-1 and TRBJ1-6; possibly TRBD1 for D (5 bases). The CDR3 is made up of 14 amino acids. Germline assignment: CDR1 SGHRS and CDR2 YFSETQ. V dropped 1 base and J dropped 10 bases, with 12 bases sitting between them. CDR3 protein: CASSLIKGQSPLHF. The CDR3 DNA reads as TGCGCCAGCAGCTTGATAAAGGGGCAATCACCCCTCCACTTT.

CDR3 region: CATSRDLKGYEQYF. For the CDR3, the DNA is TGTGCCACCAGCAGGGACCTTAAGGGGTACGAGCAGTACTTC. The rearrangement uses TRBV15 and TRBJ2-7; tentative D call: TRBD1 (5 bases). The CDR3 loop spans 14 amino acids. The V end lost 3 bases, the J end lost 4 bases, and 13 bases lay between the germline ends. CDR1 is LNHNV and CDR2 is YYDKDF in the germline V gene (reference sequence).

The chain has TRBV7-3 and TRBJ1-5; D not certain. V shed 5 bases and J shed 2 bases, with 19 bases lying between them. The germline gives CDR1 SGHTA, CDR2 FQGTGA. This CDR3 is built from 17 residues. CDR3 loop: CASSPYGGVRGNQPQHF. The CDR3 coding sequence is TGTGCCAGCAGCCCGTACGGCGGGGTTCGGGGCAATCAGCCCCAGCATTTT.

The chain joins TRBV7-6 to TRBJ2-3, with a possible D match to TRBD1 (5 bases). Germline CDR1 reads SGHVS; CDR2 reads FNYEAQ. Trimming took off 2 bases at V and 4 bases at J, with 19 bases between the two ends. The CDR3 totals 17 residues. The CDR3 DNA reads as TGTGCCAGCAGCTTATCGTTCGGGTCAGGGTCCGCAGATACGCAGTATTTT. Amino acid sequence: CASSLSFGSGSADTQYF.

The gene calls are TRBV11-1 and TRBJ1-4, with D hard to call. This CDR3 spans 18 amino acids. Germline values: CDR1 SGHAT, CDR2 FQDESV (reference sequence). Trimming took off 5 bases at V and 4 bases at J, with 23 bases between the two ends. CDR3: CASSPLMEAAGVNEKLFF. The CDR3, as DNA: TGTGCCAGCAGCCCACTTATGGAGGCCGCCGGGGTTAATGAAAAACTGTTTTTT.

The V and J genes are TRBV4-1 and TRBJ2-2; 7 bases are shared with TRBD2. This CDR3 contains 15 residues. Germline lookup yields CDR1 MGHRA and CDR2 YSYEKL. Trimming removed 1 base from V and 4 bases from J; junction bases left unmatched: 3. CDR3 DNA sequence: TGCGCCAGCAGCCAAGTGCGGGAGCCCACCGGGGAGCTGTTTTTT. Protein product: CASSQVREPTGELFF.

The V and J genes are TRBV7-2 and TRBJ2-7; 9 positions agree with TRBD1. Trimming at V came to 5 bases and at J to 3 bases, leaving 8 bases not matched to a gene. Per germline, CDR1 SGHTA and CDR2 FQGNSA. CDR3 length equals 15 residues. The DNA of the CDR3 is TGTGCCAGCAGCCCCGGGACAGGGTGGTTCTACGAGCAGTACTTC. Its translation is CASSPGTGWFYEQYF.

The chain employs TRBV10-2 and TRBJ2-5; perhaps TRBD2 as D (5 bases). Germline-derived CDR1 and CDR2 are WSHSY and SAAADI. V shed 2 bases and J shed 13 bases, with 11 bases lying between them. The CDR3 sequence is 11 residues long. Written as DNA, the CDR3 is TGCGCCAGCAGTGAGCGGAGCGGTTGGTACTTC. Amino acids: CASSERSGWYF.

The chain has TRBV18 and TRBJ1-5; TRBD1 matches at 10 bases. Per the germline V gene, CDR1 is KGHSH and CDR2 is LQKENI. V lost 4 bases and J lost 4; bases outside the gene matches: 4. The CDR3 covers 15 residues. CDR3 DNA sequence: TGTGCCAGCTCACAGGACAGGGGGGATAATCAGCCCCAGCATTTT. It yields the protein CASSQDRGDNQPQHF.

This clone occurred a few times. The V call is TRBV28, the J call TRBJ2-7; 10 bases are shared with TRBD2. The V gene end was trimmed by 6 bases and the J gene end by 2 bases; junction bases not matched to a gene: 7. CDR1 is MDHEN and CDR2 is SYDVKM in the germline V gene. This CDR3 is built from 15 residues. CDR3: CASSPGTSVAYEQYF. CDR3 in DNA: TGTGCCAGCAGCCCCGGGACTAGCGTTGCCTACGAGCAGTACTTC.

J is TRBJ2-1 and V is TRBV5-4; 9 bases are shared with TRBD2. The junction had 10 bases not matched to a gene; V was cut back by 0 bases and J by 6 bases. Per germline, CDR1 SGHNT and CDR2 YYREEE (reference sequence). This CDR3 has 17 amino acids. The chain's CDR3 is CASSLVAGGVRGNEQFF. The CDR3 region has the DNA TGTGCCAGCAGCTTGGTGGCGGGAGGGGTCAGAGGCAATGAGCAGTTCTTC.

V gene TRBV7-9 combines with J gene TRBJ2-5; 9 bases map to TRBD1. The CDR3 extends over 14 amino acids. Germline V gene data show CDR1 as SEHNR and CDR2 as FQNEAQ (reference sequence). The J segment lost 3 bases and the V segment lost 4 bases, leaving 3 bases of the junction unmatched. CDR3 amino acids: CASSWTGVKETQYF. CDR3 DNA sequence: TGTGCCAGCAGCTGGACAGGGGTCAAAGAGACCCAGTACTTC.

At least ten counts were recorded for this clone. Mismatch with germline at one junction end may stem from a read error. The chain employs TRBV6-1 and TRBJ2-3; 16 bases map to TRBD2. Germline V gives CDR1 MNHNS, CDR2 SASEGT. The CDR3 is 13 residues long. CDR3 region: CASSPPGLAGGHF. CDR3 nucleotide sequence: TGTGCCAGCAGTCCTCCGGGACTAGCGGGAGGGCATTTT.

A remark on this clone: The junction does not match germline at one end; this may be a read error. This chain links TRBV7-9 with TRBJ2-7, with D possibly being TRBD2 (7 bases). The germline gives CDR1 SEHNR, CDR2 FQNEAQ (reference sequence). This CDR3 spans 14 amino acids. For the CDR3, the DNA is TGTTCCAGCAGCGGAGGGGGGGGGACCTACGAGCAGTACTTC. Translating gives CSSSGGGGTYEQYF. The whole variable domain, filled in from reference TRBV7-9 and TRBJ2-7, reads DTGVSQNPRHKITKRGQNVTFRCDPISEHNRLYWYRQTLGQGPEFLTYFQNEAQLEKSRLLSDRFSAERPKGSFSTLEIQRTEQGDSAMYLCSSSGGGGTYEQYFGPGTRLTVT.

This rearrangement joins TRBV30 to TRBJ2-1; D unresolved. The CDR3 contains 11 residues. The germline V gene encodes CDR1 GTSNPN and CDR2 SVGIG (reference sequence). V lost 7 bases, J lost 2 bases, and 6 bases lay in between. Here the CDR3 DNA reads TGTGCCTCCCGGGCCTACAATGAGCAGTTCTTC. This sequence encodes CASRAYNEQFF.

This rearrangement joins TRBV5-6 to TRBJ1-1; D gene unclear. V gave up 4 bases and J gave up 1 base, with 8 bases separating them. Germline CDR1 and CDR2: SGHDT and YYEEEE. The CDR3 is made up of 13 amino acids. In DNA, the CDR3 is TGTGCCAGCAGCCCTACCGAGAACACTGAAGCTTTCTTT. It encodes CASSPTENTEAFF.

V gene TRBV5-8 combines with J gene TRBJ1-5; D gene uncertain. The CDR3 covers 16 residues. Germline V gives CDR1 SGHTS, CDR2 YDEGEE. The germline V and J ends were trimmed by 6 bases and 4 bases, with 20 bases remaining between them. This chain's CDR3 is CASNFYVHNLNQPQHF. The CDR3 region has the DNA TGTGCCAGCAACTTTTACGTCCACAATTTAAATCAGCCCCAGCATTTT.

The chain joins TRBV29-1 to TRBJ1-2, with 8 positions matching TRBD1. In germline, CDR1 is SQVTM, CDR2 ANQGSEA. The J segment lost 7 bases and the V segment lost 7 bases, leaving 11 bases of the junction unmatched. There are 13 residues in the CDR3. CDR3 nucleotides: TGCAGCGACAAAGGGACAGGTTTTCTTGGCTACACCTTC. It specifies CSDKGTGFLGYTF.